This entry lists 5 T cell receptor beta chains sequenced from one sample in a study of T-cell reconstitution after alpha-beta-depleted transplantation in children. Unique molecular identifiers tagged the TCRbeta library. TCRdb reprocessed the PCR reads with MiXCR, giving one entry per CDR3 protein. The repertoire has 200,000 to 250,000 distinct CDR3 sequences, 12% of them found once; the top ten carry about 2.6%. Sequenced here: PBMCs from the stem cell graft donor, sampled from the stem cell graft. These receptors all come from a human donor who donated a stem cell graft to a child with acute lymphoblastic leukemia.

This clonotype was seen ten or more times. The J gene is TRBJ1-3, the V gene TRBV6-6; 8 nucleotides match TRBD1. Germline-derived CDR1 and CDR2 are MNHNY and SVGAGI (reference sequence). The CDR3 totals 12 residues. With 6 bases clipped from V and 9 bases from J, the junction kept 4 bases outside the gene matches. CDR3 sequence reads: CASSETGVTIYF. CDR3 coding DNA: TGTGCCAGCAGCGAGACAGGGGTCACCATATATTTT.

This clonotype was counted at least ten times. The chain uses TRBV9 and TRBJ1-4; D is undetermined. This CDR3 contains 16 residues. The V end lost 0 bases, the J end lost 0 bases, and 9 bases lay between the germline ends. Germline V lookup: CDR1 SGDLS, CDR2 YYNGEE. The CDR3 region is CASSVGGSSTNEKLFF. The DNA of the CDR3 is TGTGCCAGCAGCGTAGGAGGGTCCTCAACTAATGAAAAACTGTTTTTT.

Many counts were recorded for this clonotype. V usage is TRBV20-1 and J usage is TRBJ2-7; 7 bases map to TRBD1. J gave up 0 bases and V 6 bases, and 2 bases lay outside the gene matches. The CDR3 is 12 amino acids. From germline, CDR1 is DFQATT and CDR2 SNEGSKA (reference sequence). The CDR3 is CSAGDSSYEQYF. The CDR3 region has the DNA TGCAGTGCCGGGGACAGCTCCTACGAGCAGTACTTC.

Ten or more counts support this clonotype. The chain combines TRBV10-3 with TRBJ2-5; 7 bases are shared with TRBD1. This CDR3 region has 13 residues. With 4 bases clipped from V and 2 bases from J, the junction kept 1 base outside the gene matches. Germline V gives CDR1 ENHRY, CDR2 SYGVKD. The CDR3 reads CAISGTGQETQYF. The DNA for the CDR3 is TGTGCCATCAGTGGGACAGGACAAGAGACCCAGTACTTC.

This clonotype was detected many times. The rearrangement uses TRBV5-1 and TRBJ2-5, with 9 nucleotides matching TRBD1. V shed 0 bases, J shed 5 bases, and the junction held 5 bases outside the gene matches. Germline loops: CDR1 SGHRS, CDR2 YFSETQ. The CDR3 length is 15 residues. CDR3 residues: CASSLERTGAETQYF. Here the CDR3 DNA reads TGCGCCAGCAGCTTGGAGCGGACAGGGGCTGAGACCCAGTACTTC.